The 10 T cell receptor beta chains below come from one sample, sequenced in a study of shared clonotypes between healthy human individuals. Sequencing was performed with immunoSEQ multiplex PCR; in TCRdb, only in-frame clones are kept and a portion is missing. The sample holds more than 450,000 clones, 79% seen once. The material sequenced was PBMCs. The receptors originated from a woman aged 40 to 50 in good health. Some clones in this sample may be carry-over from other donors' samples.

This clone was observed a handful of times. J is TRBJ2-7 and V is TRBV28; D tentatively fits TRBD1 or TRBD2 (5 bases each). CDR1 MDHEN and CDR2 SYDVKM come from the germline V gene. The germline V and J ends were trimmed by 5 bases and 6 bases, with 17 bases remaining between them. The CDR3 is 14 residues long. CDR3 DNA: TGTGCCAGCAGTCCACCTAGGAAGGGGACCGAGCAGTACTTC. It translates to CASSPPRKGTEQYF.

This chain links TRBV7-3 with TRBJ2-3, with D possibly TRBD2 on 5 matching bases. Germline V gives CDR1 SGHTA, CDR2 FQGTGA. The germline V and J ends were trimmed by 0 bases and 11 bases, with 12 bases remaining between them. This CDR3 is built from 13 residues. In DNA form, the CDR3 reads TGTGCCAGCAGCTTAACGATACTCGGGGAGCAGTATTTT. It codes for CASSLTILGEQYF.

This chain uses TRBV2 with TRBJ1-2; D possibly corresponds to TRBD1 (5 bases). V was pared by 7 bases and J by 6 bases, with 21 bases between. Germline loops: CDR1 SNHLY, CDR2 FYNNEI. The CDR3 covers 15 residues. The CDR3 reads CASTSSRAGENGYTF. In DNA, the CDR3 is TGTGCCAGCACCTCGTCCAGGGCGGGTGAGAATGGCTACACCTTC.

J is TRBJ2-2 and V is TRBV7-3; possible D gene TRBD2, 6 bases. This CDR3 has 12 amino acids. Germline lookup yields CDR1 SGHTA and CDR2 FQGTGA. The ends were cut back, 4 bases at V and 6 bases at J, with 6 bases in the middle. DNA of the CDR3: TGTGCCAGCAGCTCTAGCGCCGGGGAGCTGTTTTTT. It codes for CASSSSAGELFF.

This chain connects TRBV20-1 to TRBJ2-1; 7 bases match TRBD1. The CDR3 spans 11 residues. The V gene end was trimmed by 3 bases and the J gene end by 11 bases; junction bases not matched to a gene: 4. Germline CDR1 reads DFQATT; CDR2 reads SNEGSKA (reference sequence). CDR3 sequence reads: CSASRGPQQFF. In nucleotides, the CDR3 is TGCAGTGCTAGTAGGGGGCCTCAGCAGTTCTTC.

The CDR3 coding sequence is TGTGCCAGCAGCGATCAGGGGGTCTCTGGAAACACCATATATTTT. Translating gives CASSDQGVSGNTIYF. The chain employs TRBV9 and TRBJ1-3; 7 bases match TRBD1. This CDR3 spans 15 amino acids. The V and J ends lost 3 bases and 0 bases, in that order; junction bases with no gene match: 3. The germline V gene has CDR1 SGDLS and CDR2 YYNGEE.

CDR3: CASSREARGYTF. The CDR3 DNA follows: TGTGCCAGCAGCCGGGAGGCCCGGGGCTACACCTTC. The rearrangement links TRBV5-4 to TRBJ1-2; D uncertain. V was clipped by 4 bases and J by 8 bases, with 12 bases between them. The CDR3 covers 12 residues. Germline V gene sequence: CDR1 SGHNT, CDR2 YYREEE (reference sequence).

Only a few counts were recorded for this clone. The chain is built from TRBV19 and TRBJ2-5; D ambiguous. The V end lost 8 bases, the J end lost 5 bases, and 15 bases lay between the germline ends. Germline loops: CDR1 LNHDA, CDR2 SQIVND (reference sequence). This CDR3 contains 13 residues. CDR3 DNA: TGTGCCAGTGGGCCTTGGGATGGGGAGACCCAGTACTTC. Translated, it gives CASGPWDGETQYF.

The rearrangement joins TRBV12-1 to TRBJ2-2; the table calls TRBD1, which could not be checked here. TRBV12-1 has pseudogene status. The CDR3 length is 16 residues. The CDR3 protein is CASSWAGTGLTGELFF. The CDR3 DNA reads TGTGCCAGCAGCTGGGCCGGGACAGGGCTAACCGGGGAGCTGTTTTTT.

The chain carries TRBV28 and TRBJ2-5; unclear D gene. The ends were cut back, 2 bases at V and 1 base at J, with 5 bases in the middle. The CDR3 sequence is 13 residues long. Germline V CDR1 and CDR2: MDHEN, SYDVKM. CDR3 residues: CASSLQIQETQYF. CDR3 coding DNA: TGTGCCAGCAGTTTACAAATCCAAGAGACCCAGTACTTC.